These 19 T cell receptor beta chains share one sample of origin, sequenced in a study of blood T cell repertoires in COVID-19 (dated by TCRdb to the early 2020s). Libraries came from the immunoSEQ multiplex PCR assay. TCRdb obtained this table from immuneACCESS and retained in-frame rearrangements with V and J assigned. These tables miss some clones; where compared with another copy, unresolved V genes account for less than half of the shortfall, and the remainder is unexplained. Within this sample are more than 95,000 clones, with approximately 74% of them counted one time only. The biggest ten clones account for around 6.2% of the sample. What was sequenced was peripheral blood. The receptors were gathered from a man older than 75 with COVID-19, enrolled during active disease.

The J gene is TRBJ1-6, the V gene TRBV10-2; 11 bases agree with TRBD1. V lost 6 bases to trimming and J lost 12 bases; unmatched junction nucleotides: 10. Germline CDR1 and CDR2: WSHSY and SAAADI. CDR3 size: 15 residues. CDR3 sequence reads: CASREPGTGGLPLHF. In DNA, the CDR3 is TGCGCCAGCAGGGAGCCCGGGACAGGGGGGTTACCCCTCCACTTT.

CDR3 loop: CASSQRHRGRFYEQYF. CDR3 in DNA: TGTGCCAGCAGCCAGAGACACAGGGGGCGCTTCTACGAGCAGTACTTC. The chain couples TRBV3-1 (or the pseudogene TRBV3-2) to TRBJ2-7; TRBD1 aligns across 9 bases. CDR1 and CDR2 from the germline V gene are LGHDT and YNNKEL (reference sequence). This CDR3 region has 16 residues. The trim removed 3 bases at V and 3 bases at J, leaving 9 bases unmatched.

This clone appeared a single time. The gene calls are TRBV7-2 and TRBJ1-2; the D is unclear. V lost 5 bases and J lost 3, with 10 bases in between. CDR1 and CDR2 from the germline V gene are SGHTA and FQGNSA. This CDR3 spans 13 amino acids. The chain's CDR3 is CASSRRVDYGYTF. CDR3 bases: TGTGCCAGCAGCAGACGGGTCGACTATGGCTACACCTTC.

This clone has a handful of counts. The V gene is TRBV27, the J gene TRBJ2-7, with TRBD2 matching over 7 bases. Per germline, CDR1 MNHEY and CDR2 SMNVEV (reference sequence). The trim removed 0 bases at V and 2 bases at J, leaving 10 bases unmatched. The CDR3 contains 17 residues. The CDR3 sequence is CASSLSGGAYSPYEQYF. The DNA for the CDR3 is TGTGCCAGCAGTTTATCGGGAGGGGCCTACTCCCCCTACGAGCAGTACTTC.

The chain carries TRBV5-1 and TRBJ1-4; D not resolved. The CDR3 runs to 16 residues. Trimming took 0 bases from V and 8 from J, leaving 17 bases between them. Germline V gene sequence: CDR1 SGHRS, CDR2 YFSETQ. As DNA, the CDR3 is TGCGCCAGCAGCTTGGACGGTCGACAACGGGAAGAAAAACTGTTTTTT. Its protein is CASSLDGRQREEKLFF.

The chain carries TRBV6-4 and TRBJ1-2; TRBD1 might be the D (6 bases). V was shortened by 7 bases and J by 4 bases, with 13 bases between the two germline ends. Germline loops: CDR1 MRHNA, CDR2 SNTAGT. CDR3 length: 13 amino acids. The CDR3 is CASIRRQVYGYTF. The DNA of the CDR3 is TGTGCCAGCATTCGGCGACAGGTCTATGGCTACACCTTC.

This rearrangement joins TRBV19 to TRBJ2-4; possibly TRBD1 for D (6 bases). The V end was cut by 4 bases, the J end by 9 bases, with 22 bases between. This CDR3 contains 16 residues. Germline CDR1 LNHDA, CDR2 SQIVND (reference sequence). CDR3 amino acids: CASSKWRGAGVGIQYF. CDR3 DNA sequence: TGTGCCAGTAGTAAGTGGCGAGGAGCAGGGGTGGGCATTCAGTACTTC. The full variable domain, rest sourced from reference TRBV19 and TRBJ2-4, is DGGITQSPKYLFRKEGQNVTLSCEQNLNHDAMYWYRQDPGQGLRLIYYSQIVNDFQKGDIAEGYSVSREKKESFPLTVTSAQKNPTAFYLCASSKWRGAGVGIQYFGAGTRLSVL.

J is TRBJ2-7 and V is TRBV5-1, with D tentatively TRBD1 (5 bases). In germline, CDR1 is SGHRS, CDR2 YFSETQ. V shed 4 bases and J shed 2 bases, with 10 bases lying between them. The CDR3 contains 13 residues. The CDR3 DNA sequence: TGCGCCAGCAGCATGGACATGACCTACGAGCAGTACTTC. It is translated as CASSMDMTYEQYF. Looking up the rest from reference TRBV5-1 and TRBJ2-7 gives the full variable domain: KAGVTQTPRYLIKTRGQQVTLSCSPISGHRSVSWYQQTPGQGLQFLFEYFSETQRNKGNFPGRFSGRQFSNSRSEMNVSTLELGDSALYLCASSMDMTYEQYFGPGTRLTVT.

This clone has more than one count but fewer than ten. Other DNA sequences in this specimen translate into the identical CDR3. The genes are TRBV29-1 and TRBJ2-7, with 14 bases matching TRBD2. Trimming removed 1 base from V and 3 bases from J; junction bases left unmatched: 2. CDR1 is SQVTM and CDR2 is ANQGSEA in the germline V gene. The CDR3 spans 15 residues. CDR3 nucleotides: TGCAGCGTTGAAGGACTAGCGGGAGGGGACTACGAGCAGTACTTC. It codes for CSVEGLAGGDYEQYF.

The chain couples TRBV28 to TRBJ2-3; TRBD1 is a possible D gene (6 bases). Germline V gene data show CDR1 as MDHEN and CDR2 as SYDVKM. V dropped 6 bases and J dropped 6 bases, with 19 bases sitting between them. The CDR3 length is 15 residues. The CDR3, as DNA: TGTGCCAGCAGCCTAGGGGGTCGGGGAACCGATACGCAGTATTTT. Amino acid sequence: CASSLGGRGTDTQYF.

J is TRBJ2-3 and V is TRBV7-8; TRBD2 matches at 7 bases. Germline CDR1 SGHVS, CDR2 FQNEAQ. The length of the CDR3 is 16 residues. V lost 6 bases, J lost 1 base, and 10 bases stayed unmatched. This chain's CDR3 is CASRLRLAFGTDTQYF. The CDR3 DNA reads TGTGCCAGCAGATTGAGACTAGCCTTCGGCACAGATACGCAGTATTTT.

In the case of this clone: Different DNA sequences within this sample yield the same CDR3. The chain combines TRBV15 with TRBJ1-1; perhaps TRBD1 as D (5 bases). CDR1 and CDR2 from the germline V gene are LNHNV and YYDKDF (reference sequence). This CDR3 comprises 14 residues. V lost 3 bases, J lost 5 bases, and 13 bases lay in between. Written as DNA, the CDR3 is TGTGCCACCAGCAGGCCCAGCGGGGGGACTGAAGCTTTCTTT. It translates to CATSRPSGGTEAFF.

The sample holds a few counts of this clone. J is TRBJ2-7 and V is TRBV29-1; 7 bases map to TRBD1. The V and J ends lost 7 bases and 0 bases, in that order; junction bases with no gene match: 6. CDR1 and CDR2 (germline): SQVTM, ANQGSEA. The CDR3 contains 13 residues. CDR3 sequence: CSARGQFSYEQYF. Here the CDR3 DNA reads TGCAGCGCCAGGGGACAGTTCTCCTACGAGCAGTACTTC.

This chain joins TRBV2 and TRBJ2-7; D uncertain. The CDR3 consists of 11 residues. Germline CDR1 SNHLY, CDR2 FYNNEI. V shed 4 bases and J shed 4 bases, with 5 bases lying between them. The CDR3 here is CASSGGYEQYF. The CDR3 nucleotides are TGTGCCAGCAGTGGAGGATACGAGCAGTACTTC.

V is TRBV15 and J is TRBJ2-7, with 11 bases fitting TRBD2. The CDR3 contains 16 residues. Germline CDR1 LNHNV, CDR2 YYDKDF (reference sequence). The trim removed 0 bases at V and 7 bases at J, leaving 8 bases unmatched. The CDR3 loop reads CATSRDSGRARWEQYF. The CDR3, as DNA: TGTGCCACCAGCAGAGATAGCGGGAGGGCCAGATGGGAGCAGTACTTC.

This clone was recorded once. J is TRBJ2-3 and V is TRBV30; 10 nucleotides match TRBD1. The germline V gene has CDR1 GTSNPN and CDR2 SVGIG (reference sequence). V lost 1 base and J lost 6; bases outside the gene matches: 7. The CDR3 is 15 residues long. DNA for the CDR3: TGTGCCTGGAGTGAGGGACAGGGGAAGGCGGATACGCAGTATTTT. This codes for CAWSEGQGKADTQYF.

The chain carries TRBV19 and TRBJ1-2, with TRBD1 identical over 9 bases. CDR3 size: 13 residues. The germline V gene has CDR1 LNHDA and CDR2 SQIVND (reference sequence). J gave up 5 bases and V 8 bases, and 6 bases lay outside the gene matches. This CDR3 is CASLPDRGYGYTF. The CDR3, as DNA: TGTGCCAGTCTACCGGACAGGGGATATGGCTACACCTTC.

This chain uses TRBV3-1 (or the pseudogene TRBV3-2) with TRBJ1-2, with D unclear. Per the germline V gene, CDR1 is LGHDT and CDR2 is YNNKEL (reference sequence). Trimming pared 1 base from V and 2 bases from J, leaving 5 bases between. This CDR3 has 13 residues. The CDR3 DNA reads TGTGCCAGCAGCCAAGTTACAAACTATGGCTACACCTTC. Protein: CASSQVTNYGYTF.

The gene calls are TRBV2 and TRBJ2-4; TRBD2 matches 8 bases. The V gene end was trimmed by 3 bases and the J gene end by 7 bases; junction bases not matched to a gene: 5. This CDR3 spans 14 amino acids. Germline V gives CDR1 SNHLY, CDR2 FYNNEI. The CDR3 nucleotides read TGTGCCAGCAGTGAGGGGACTAGGGGGAACATTCAGTACTTC. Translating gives CASSEGTRGNIQYF.